Listed below are T cell receptor beta chains from one sample, sequenced in a study of monozygotic twins with inflammatory bowel disease. One entry per CDR3 protein, without DNA, is what TCRdb gives after re-calling the 5' RACE reads. Here the sample table reports under 200,000 distinct CDR3 sequences. Specimen: blood. All receptors derive from a human donor with ulcerative colitis or Crohn's disease, or a healthy co-twin of an affected twin (not recorded which). Both conserved end residues are part of each CDR3.

v_call,cdr3_length,j_call,cdr3_aa
TRBV20-1,13,TRBJ1-5,CSASLGVEQPQHF
TRBV7-6,14,TRBJ1-1,CASSLAIQGLSAFF
TRBV5-6,15,TRBJ2-7,CASSPYGRMYYEQYF
TRBV5-4,15,TRBJ1-4,CASSPGTGVNEKLFF
TRBV7-2,14,TRBJ2-5,CASSLSFFQETQYF
TRBV7-2,14,TRBJ2-7,CASSPQVSSYEQYF
TRBV24-1,16,TRBJ2-3,CATSKSWTSGRDTQYF
TRBV5-1,13,TRBJ2-7,CASSLEGSYEQYF
TRBV20-1,13,TRBJ2-1,CSAPGQGPNEQFF
TRBV9,16,TRBJ2-3,CASSVGPPEALGTQYF
TRBV20-1,13,TRBJ2-6,CSATPSGANVLTF
TRBV3-1,13,TRBJ1-6,CASSLQANSPLHF
TRBV14,13,TRBJ1-6,CASSQAVRSPLHF
TRBV10-1,15,TRBJ1-5,CASRPGTVAGRPQHF
TRBV21-1,13,TRBJ2-1,CASIAGKYNEQFF
TRBV4-3,16,TRBJ1-2,CASSQDRQTANYGYTF
TRBV5-1,14,TRBJ2-3,CASSSSGTTDTQYF
TRBV4-3,15,TRBJ2-7,CASSEQDSGSYEQYF
TRBV12-3/TRBV12-4,16,TRBJ2-4,CASSLAAPIAKNIQYF
TRBV28,15,TRBJ2-2,CAGNEGGIGAGELFF
TRBV27,13,TRBJ1-2,CASKKQGAYGYTF
TRBV5-1,17,TRBJ2-1,CASSELGSGPTYNEQFF
TRBV20-1,11,TRBJ1-1,CSLEGNTEAFF
TRBV29-1,13,TRBJ2-1,CSVGLAAYNEQFF
TRBV5-1,15,TRBJ1-1,CASSLAWQGGTEAFF
TRBV24-1,14,TRBJ1-1,CATSDSGGGTEAFF